These 27 T cell receptor beta chains originate from one sample sequenced in a study of OX40 agonist ivuxolimab in advanced cancers. Only in-frame clones appear in the TCRdb table, and some are missing; sequencing was by immunoSEQ multiplex PCR. The sample consists of around 62,000 clones, roughly nine tenths of them appearing once. Sample: CD4+ or CD8+ T cells sorted from blood, taken in a trial of the OX40 agonist ivuxolimab. The receptors here all came from an adult with an advanced solid tumor such as melanoma, head and neck, liver or kidney cancer.

The chain uses TRBV9 and TRBJ2-7; TRBD2 is a possible D gene (7 bases). The CDR3 consists of 15 residues. Germline V gene lookup returns CDR1 SGDLS and CDR2 YYNGEE. Trimming left V 2 bases short and J 2 bases short, with 14 bases between. CDR3 sequence: CASSVSGTPPYEQYF. CDR3 DNA: TGTGCCAGCAGCGTCAGCGGGACACCCCCCTACGAGCAGTACTTC.

The rearrangement links TRBV19 to TRBJ2-2; no clear D. Germline V lookup: CDR1 LNHDA, CDR2 SQIVND (reference sequence). The CDR3 spans 16 residues. The V end was cut by 3 bases, the J end by 0 bases, with 11 bases between. CDR3 coding DNA: TGTGCCAGTAGTATTATGTCGGTAACGAACACCGGGGAGCTGTTTTTT. Translated: CASSIMSVTNTGELFF.

The chain's CDR3 is CASSSSGTGELFF. CDR3 nucleotides: TGCGCCAGCAGCTCATCGGGGACCGGGGAGCTGTTTTTT. The rearrangement uses TRBV10-1 and TRBJ2-2, with D perhaps TRBD2 (5 bases). The V end lost 6 bases, the J end lost 5 bases, and 10 bases lay between the germline ends. The CDR3 runs to 13 residues. Germline lookup yields CDR1 WNHNN and CDR2 SYGVQD (reference sequence).

The chain employs TRBV9 and TRBJ1-2, with a weak D call TRBD1 (5 bases). The V end was cut by 0 bases, the J end by 7 bases, with 10 bases between. This CDR3 spans 13 amino acids. CDR1 is SGDLS, CDR2 YYNGEE, per germline. CDR3 protein: CASSVGQGGGYTF. DNA of the CDR3: TGTGCCAGCAGCGTAGGGCAGGGTGGTGGCTACACCTTC.

The chain has TRBV28 and TRBJ2-1, with no clear D. CDR1 MDHEN and CDR2 SYDVKM come from the germline V gene. The germline V and J ends were trimmed by 6 bases and 3 bases, with 18 bases remaining between them. The CDR3 totals 16 residues. The CDR3 coding sequence is TGTGCCAGCAGCCCCCATTGGGGTGTCGTCTACAATGAGCAGTTCTTC. Its protein product is CASSPHWGVVYNEQFF.

The chain couples TRBV29-1 to TRBJ1-5; 7 bases align to TRBD1. Per the germline V gene, CDR1 is SQVTM and CDR2 is ANQGSEA. The CDR3 contains 12 residues. V trimming: 4 bases; J trimming: 11 bases; junction bases outside the gene matches: 8. The CDR3 DNA reads TGCAGCGTTGGGGGGACAGTGGGAACCCAGCATTTT. Translated: CSVGGTVGTQHF.

The V call is TRBV15, the J call TRBJ2-1; 7 positions match TRBD2. This CDR3 region has 14 residues. Germline V lookup: CDR1 LNHNV, CDR2 YYDKDF (reference sequence). Germline trimming cut 5 bases from V and 5 bases from J; bases unmatched to any gene: 6. For the CDR3, the DNA is TGTGCCACCAGCGGCGGGAGTAGGAACAATGAGCAGTTCTTC. This gives the protein CATSGGSRNNEQFF.

This chain links TRBV2 with TRBJ1-1; 7 nucleotides match TRBD1. With 7 bases clipped from V and 7 bases from J, the junction kept 12 bases outside the gene matches. The V gene's germline CDR1 is SNHLY and CDR2 FYNNEI. The CDR3 has 14 residues. The CDR3 nucleotides read TGTGCCAGCAAAACGACAGGGTTAAATGGTGAAGCTTTCTTT. This codes for CASKTTGLNGEAFF.

This sequence joins TRBV6-4 and TRBJ2-7; 7 nucleotides line up with TRBD2. V shed 0 bases, J shed 2 bases, and the junction held 7 bases outside the gene matches. Germline assignment: CDR1 MRHNA and CDR2 SNTAGT. This CDR3 comprises 16 residues. The CDR3 sequence: CASSDSLAGATYEQYF. The DNA of the CDR3 is TGTGCCAGCAGTGACTCCCTGGCGGGAGCCACCTACGAGCAGTACTTC.

The chain carries TRBV30 and TRBJ2-7; unclear D gene. Per the germline V gene, CDR1 is GTSNPN and CDR2 is SVGIG (reference sequence). The CDR3 totals 15 residues. Deletions cut 0 bases from V and 4 bases from J, with 16 bases between. The CDR3 here is CAWSVPSLGVYEQYF. Written as DNA, the CDR3 is TGTGCCTGGAGTGTACCCTCCCTCGGCGTATACGAGCAGTACTTC. The whole variable domain, filled in from reference TRBV30 and TRBJ2-7, reads SQTIHQWPATLVQPVGSPLSLECTVEGTSNPNLYWYRQAAGRGLQLLFYSVGIGQISSEVPQNLSASRPQDRQFILSSKKLLLSDSGFYLCAWSVPSLGVYEQYFGPGTRLTVT.

The chain joins TRBV19 to TRBJ1-5; D not certain. The CDR3 is made up of 15 amino acids. Per germline, CDR1 LNHDA and CDR2 SQIVND (reference sequence). V was cut by 6 bases and J by 2 bases, with 14 bases left in between. In nucleotides, the CDR3 is TGTGCCAGTAGGGGGTGGTGGGAGGGCAATCAGCCCCAGCATTTT. This gives the protein CASRGWWEGNQPQHF.

This rearrangement joins TRBV4-1 to TRBJ2-5, with 9 bases fitting TRBD1. With 1 base clipped from V and 4 bases from J, the junction kept 4 bases outside the gene matches. The CDR3 covers 15 residues. From germline, CDR1 is MGHRA and CDR2 YSYEKL. CDR3 loop: CASSQAGTGSETQYF. In nucleotides, the CDR3 is TGCGCCAGCAGCCAAGCCGGGACAGGGTCAGAGACCCAGTACTTC.

The chain employs TRBV30 and TRBJ1-6, with 10 bases identical to TRBD1. The CDR3 runs 16 residues. Per germline, CDR1 GTSNPN and CDR2 SVGIG (reference sequence). The ends lost 4 bases at V and 7 bases at J; junction bases unmatched: 10. CDR3 coding DNA: TGTGCCTGGAAGAGACAGGGGGCTTTTTTGAATTCACCCCTCCACTTT. Translated, it gives CAWKRQGAFLNSPLHF.

This chain connects TRBV28 to TRBJ2-4, with 10 bases identical to TRBD1. Trimming took 6 bases from V and 0 from J; bases not matched to a gene: 5. The CDR3 totals 16 residues. The V gene's germline CDR1 is MDHEN and CDR2 SYDVKM. In DNA, the CDR3 is TGTGCCAGCAGAGACGGACAGGGGGTAGCCAAAAACATTCAGTACTTC. The encoded protein is CASRDGQGVAKNIQYF. The variable domain in full, completed from reference TRBV28 and TRBJ2-4, reads DVKVTQSSRYLVKRTGEKVFLECVQDMDHENMFWYRQDPGLGLRLIYFSYDVKMKEKGDIPEGYSVSREKKERFSLILESASTNQTSMYLCASRDGQGVAKNIQYFGAGTRLSVL.

The chain joins TRBV10-3 to TRBJ2-1; D might be TRBD2 (6 bases). The germline CDR1 and CDR2 sequences are ENHRY and SYGVKD. This CDR3 comprises 10 residues. The ends were cut back, 9 bases at V and 8 bases at J, with 8 bases in the middle. CDR3 region: CAMGLDEQFF. In DNA, the CDR3 is TGTGCCATGGGACTCGATGAGCAGTTCTTC.

The CDR3 region has the DNA TGTGCCAGCAGTTTCTCAGCGGGGGGCACAGATACGCAGTATTTT. Translating gives CASSFSAGGTDTQYF. The chain uses TRBV28 and TRBJ2-3, with 8 bases matching TRBD2. The CDR3 covers 15 residues. Germline-derived CDR1 and CDR2 are MDHEN and SYDVKM. The V and J ends lost 3 bases and 1 base, in that order; junction bases with no gene match: 3.

This chain uses TRBV2 with TRBJ1-2; D possibly corresponds to TRBD1 (5 bases). The V end lost 8 bases, the J end lost 5 bases, and 9 bases lay between the germline ends. This CDR3 has 11 residues. CDR1 and CDR2 from the germline V gene are SNHLY and FYNNEI. The chain's CDR3 is CASGGEYGYTF. The CDR3 coding sequence is TGTGCCAGCGGGGGGGAGTATGGCTACACCTTC.

This clone has just one count. This CDR3 is CASSPRGVYGYTF. Written as DNA, the CDR3 is TGTGCCAGCAGCCCCAGGGGGGTCTATGGCTACACCTTC. The chain recombines TRBV5-4 with TRBJ1-2; 7 bases fit TRBD1. Per the germline V gene, CDR1 is SGHNT and CDR2 is YYREEE (reference sequence). The junction had 4 bases not matched to a gene; V was cut back by 4 bases and J by 4 bases. The length of the CDR3 is 13 residues.

V gene TRBV18 combines with J gene TRBJ2-3; 7 bases align to TRBD1. Germline V CDR1 and CDR2: KGHSH, LQKENI. The CDR3 has 14 amino acids. V lost 8 bases, J lost 0 bases, and 5 bases stayed unmatched. Written as DNA, the CDR3 is TGTGCCAGCAGGACAGGTGCTAGCACAGATACGCAGTATTTT. It yields the protein CASRTGASTDTQYF. Looking up the rest from reference TRBV18 and TRBJ2-3 gives the full variable domain: NAGVMQNPRHLVRRRGQEARLRCSPMKGHSHVYWYRQLPEEGLKFMVYLQKENIIDESGMPKERFSAEFPKEGPSILRIQQVVRGDSAAYFCASRTGASTDTQYFGPGTRLTVL.

This chain joins TRBV11-2 and TRBJ1-1; D remains ambiguous. Deletions cut 1 base from V and 1 base from J, with 4 bases between. This CDR3 region has 13 residues. Germline assignment: CDR1 SGHAT and CDR2 FQNNGV. CDR3 coding DNA: TGTGCCAGCAGCTTAGTTCCGAACACTGAAGCTTTCTTT. This gives the protein CASSLVPNTEAFF.

This clone appeared a single time. The V gene is TRBV19, the J gene TRBJ1-5; D is possibly TRBD1 (6 bases). CDR1 and CDR2 from the germline V gene are LNHDA and SQIVND (reference sequence). Trimming stripped 3 bases from V and 6 bases from J, with 18 bases between. The CDR3 is 16 amino acids. The CDR3 loop is CASSITGPVEGQPQHF. The CDR3 nucleotides read TGTGCCAGTAGTATTACAGGGCCCGTAGAGGGTCAGCCCCAGCATTTT.

The chain couples TRBV5-8 to TRBJ1-2, with 11 bases fitting TRBD1. V shed 3 bases and J 8 bases; nucleotides not matched to a gene: 6. This CDR3 has 14 residues. Germline V gene data show CDR1 as SGHTS and CDR2 as YDEGEE. The CDR3 loop is CASSSGQGVLGYTF. The CDR3 nucleotides are TGTGCCAGCAGCTCGGGACAGGGGGTTCTCGGCTACACCTTC.

DNA for the CDR3: TGTGCCTGGAGTGTACCGCAAGCTGCTGGAAACACCATATATTTT. The encoded protein is CAWSVPQAAGNTIYF. This chain connects TRBV30 to TRBJ1-3, with no clear D. In germline, CDR1 is GTSNPN, CDR2 SVGIG (reference sequence). V was shortened by 0 bases and J by 2 bases, with 11 bases between the two germline ends. This CDR3 contains 15 residues.

The chain has TRBV5-4 and TRBJ2-7, with no clear D. CDR1 and CDR2 from the germline V gene are SGHNT and YYREEE (reference sequence). There are 13 residues in the CDR3. Trimming removed 1 base from V and 0 bases from J, with 5 bases in between. The CDR3 loop reads CASSLTSSYEQYF. The CDR3 nucleotides read TGTGCCAGCAGCTTGACATCCTCCTACGAGCAGTACTTC.

This chain links TRBV19 with TRBJ1-1; D perhaps matches TRBD1 (6 bases). The CDR3 has 14 residues. V lost 6 bases to trimming and J lost 3 bases, with 14 bases between them. Per germline, CDR1 LNHDA and CDR2 SQIVND (reference sequence). The CDR3 DNA is TGTGCCAGTAGAATACAGGGTCCCGACACTGAAGCTTTCTTT. It specifies CASRIQGPDTEAFF.

Only one count was recorded for this clone. The sample carries other DNA sequences with the same CDR3. The chain employs TRBV4-2 and TRBJ1-5; no clear D. Germline V gene lookup returns CDR1 LGHNA and CDR2 YNFKEQ. The CDR3 contains 16 residues. Trimming removed 0 bases from V and 4 bases from J, with 13 bases in between. The CDR3 region is CASSQEASRHNQPQHF. In DNA form, the CDR3 reads TGTGCCAGCAGCCAAGAGGCGTCCAGACATAATCAGCCCCAGCATTTT.

On this clone: A junction boundary mismatches the germline segment, possibly from a read error. V usage is TRBV6-6 and J usage is TRBJ2-2, with D tentatively TRBD1 or TRBD2 (5 bases each). CDR3 length: 15 residues. Germline V gene sequence: CDR1 MNHNY, CDR2 SVGAGI (reference sequence). The CDR3 nucleotides read TGTGCCAGCAGCCCTGGACCCCCGAGGGACCGGGGAGCTGTTTTT. Translated: CASSPGPPRDRGAVF.